Shown below are 16 T cell receptor beta chains from a single sample sequenced in a study of human T cells and chemical hapten exposure. Each CDR3 protein gets one entry after TCRdb re-called the RACE reads with MiXCR. The data hold tens of thousands of distinct CDR3 sequences, with 13% observed a single time. Time point of the sample: patch test 3, about 24 weeks after DPC sensitization. As for treatment: therapeutic diphenylcyclopropenone sensitization with weekly scalp DPC. Sequencing was performed on whole blood, taken in connection with sensitization to the hapten diphenylcyclopropenone (DPC). These receptors all come from a woman between 45 and 65 years old with alopecia areata. Some clones in this sample may be carry-over from other donors' samples.

This clonotype was seen more than once but under ten times. The chain combines TRBV19 with TRBJ1-5, with D hard to call. Germline loops: CDR1 LNHDA, CDR2 SQIVND (reference sequence). The CDR3 contains 18 residues. The germline V and J ends were trimmed by 3 bases and 2 bases, with 20 bases remaining between them. The CDR3 DNA reads as TGTGCCAGTAGTATCATGTGGCCGGCTCGAGTGGGCAATCAGCCCCAGCATTTT. Translated: CASSIMWPARVGNQPQHF.

This rearrangement joins TRBV11-2 to TRBJ2-5; D may be TRBD2 (6 bases). Between the trimmed V and J ends, which lost 6 bases and 4 bases, there was a span of 15 bases. The germline gives CDR1 SGHAT, CDR2 FQNNGV. This CDR3 has 14 residues. CDR3 nucleotide sequence: TGTGCCAGCAGGCCAGCGGGTCGGGCAGAGACCCAGTACTTC. Its protein product is CASRPAGRAETQYF.

This clonotype has a count of ten or more. The chain couples TRBV28 to TRBJ1-5; 8 positions agree with TRBD1. Germline trimming cut 6 bases from V and 3 bases from J; bases unmatched to any gene: 10. The CDR3 sequence is 16 residues long. The germline gives CDR1 MDHEN, CDR2 SYDVKM. The CDR3 DNA is TGTGCCAGCAGCACCCGACAGGGGAGGTACAATCAGCCCCAGCATTTT. Its translation: CASSTRQGRYNQPQHF. The variable domain in full, completed from reference TRBV28 and TRBJ1-5, reads DVKVTQSSRYLVKRTGEKVFLECVQDMDHENMFWYRQDPGLGLRLIYFSYDVKMKEKGDIPEGYSVSREKKERFSLILESASTNQTSMYLCASSTRQGRYNQPQHFGDGTRLSIL.

The genes are TRBV7-2 and TRBJ2-3; unclear D gene. CDR1 SGHTA and CDR2 FQGNSA come from the germline V gene. CDR3 size: 15 residues. Deletions cut 5 bases from V and 2 bases from J, with 14 bases between. The CDR3 is CASSPGSSYTDTQYF. The CDR3 DNA sequence: TGTGCCAGCAGCCCCGGTAGCAGCTACACAGATACGCAGTATTTT.

The chain links TRBV27 to TRBJ1-5; D is ambiguous. The V gene lost 5 bases and the J gene lost 2 bases, with 10 bases spanning the gap. The CDR3 extends over 14 amino acids. The germline gives CDR1 MNHEY, CDR2 SMNVEV (reference sequence). CDR3 bases: TGTGCCAGCAGTCCCACCCTTGGCAATCAGCCCCAGCATTTT. Translating it yields CASSPTLGNQPQHF.

V usage is TRBV27 and J usage is TRBJ2-3; 8 nucleotides match TRBD2. Germline trimming cut 6 bases from V and 3 bases from J; bases unmatched to any gene: 8. CDR1 and CDR2 from the germline V gene are MNHEY and SMNVEV (reference sequence). The CDR3 sequence is 15 residues long. The CDR3 coding sequence is TGTGCCAGCAGGAGGATAGCGGGAAAAACAGATACGCAGTATTTT. The encoded protein is CASRRIAGKTDTQYF.

Turning to this clonotype: The DNA is omitted, as the CDR3 cannot be located on it reliably, and the CDR3 follows TCRdb's listing. V gene TRBV7-5 combines with J gene TRBJ2-7; the table's D call of TRBD2 was not tested on the DNA. TRBV7-5 is marked as a pseudogene. 19 amino acids form the CDR3, both terminal residues included. This chain's CDR3 is CISVSEAWPRAPDSYEQYF.

The chain recombines TRBV6-5 with TRBJ2-7; 9 positions match TRBD2. V gave up 6 bases and J gave up 4 bases; unmatched junction bases: 7. This CDR3 is 14 amino acids long. Germline V gene lookup returns CDR1 MNHEY and CDR2 SVGAGI. Written as DNA, the CDR3 is TGTGCCAGCAGAGAACCGGGACTAGCTTACGAGCAGTACTTC. This encodes CASREPGLAYEQYF.

V gene TRBV7-2 combines with J gene TRBJ2-5; no clear D. This CDR3 is 12 amino acids long. Germline-derived CDR1 and CDR2 are SGHTA and FQGNSA. Between the trimmed V and J ends, which lost 4 bases and 7 bases, there was a span of 10 bases. The DNA for the CDR3 is TGTGCCAGCAGCTCCACTCTGGTGACCCAGTACTTC. This encodes CASSSTLVTQYF.

This clonotype was counted at least ten times. The chain has TRBV18 and TRBJ1-1; D gene ambiguous. CDR1 and CDR2 (germline): KGHSH, LQKENI. Trimming shortened V by 5 bases and J by 3 bases, and 19 bases separated the two germline ends. This CDR3 is 16 amino acids long. The CDR3 coding sequence is TGTGCCAGCTCAAAGGATTGGCGGGTAAGGGACACTGAAGCTTTCTTT. Translating it yields CASSKDWRVRDTEAFF.

This clonotype was observed many times. This chain connects TRBV5-1 to TRBJ2-3; the match to TRBD1 covers 9 bases. Germline loops: CDR1 SGHRS, CDR2 YFSETQ. With 6 bases clipped from V and 4 bases from J, the junction kept 6 bases outside the gene matches. The CDR3 contains 14 residues. The CDR3 region has the DNA TGCGCCAGCACAACAACAGGGGGCCCAGATACGCAGTATTTT. It yields the protein CASTTTGGPDTQYF.

This clonotype was seen many times. The chain has TRBV7-2 and TRBJ2-7; D may be TRBD2 (6 bases). Germline V lookup: CDR1 SGHTA, CDR2 FQGNSA. The V end was cut by 3 bases, the J end by 0 bases, with 12 bases between. This CDR3 is 15 amino acids long. The CDR3: CASSFQVGSSYEQYF. As DNA, the CDR3 is TGTGCCAGCAGCTTCCAGGTCGGGAGCTCCTACGAGCAGTACTTC.

The sample holds many counts of this clonotype. The rearrangement uses TRBV20-1 and TRBJ2-1, with D possibly TRBD2 on 6 matching bases. The CDR3 has 15 residues. Per the germline V gene, CDR1 is DFQATT and CDR2 is SNEGSKA (reference sequence). Trimming took off 6 bases at V and 6 bases at J, with 21 bases between the two ends. In DNA form, the CDR3 reads TGCAGTGCACAGACGGGCGGGACGGTTTTCAATGAGCAGTTCTTC. It is translated as CSAQTGGTVFNEQFF.

This clonotype has a handful of counts. This chain uses TRBV18 with TRBJ2-7; a weak D match, TRBD2 (6 bases). CDR1 and CDR2 (germline): KGHSH, LQKENI. The CDR3 is made up of 13 amino acids. Trimming stripped 3 bases from V and 3 bases from J, with 9 bases between. The CDR3: CASSPTGVYEQYF. The CDR3 DNA reads TGTGCCAGCTCACCCACGGGGGTCTACGAGCAGTACTTC.

The chain joins TRBV10-2 to TRBJ2-1; 11 bases are a match to TRBD2. V lost 7 bases and J lost 7; bases outside the gene matches: 18. The CDR3 runs 18 residues. Looked up from germline, CDR1 is WSHSY and CDR2 is SAAADI. As DNA, the CDR3 is TGCGCCAGCACCCCAGCCCCGCGACTAGCGGGGAACAGGAATGAGCAGTTCTTC. It is translated as CASTPAPRLAGNRNEQFF.

This clonotype was picked up many times. This sequence joins TRBV6-5 and TRBJ1-1; possible D gene TRBD1, 6 bases. Trimming took 0 bases from V and 5 from J, leaving 13 bases between them. Germline loops: CDR1 MNHEY, CDR2 SVGAGI. This CDR3 has 15 residues. The CDR3 region is CASSYSLQGRTEAFF. DNA for the CDR3: TGTGCCAGCAGTTACTCCCTACAGGGCAGGACTGAAGCTTTCTTT.